One and the same sample provided the 5 T cell receptor beta chains below, sequenced in a study of blood T cell repertoires in COVID-19. TCRdb keeps only in-frame clones here, not all; method: immunoSEQ multiplex PCR. This sample has about 90,000 clones, with around four fifths found just once. What was sequenced was peripheral blood. The receptors stem from a woman in her 70s with active or convalescent COVID-19.

The chain combines TRBV19 with TRBJ1-2, with a weak D call TRBD1 (6 bases). CDR3 length equals 15 residues. Trimming pared 2 bases from V and 2 bases from J, leaving 12 bases between. Looked up from germline, CDR1 is LNHDA and CDR2 is SQIVND (reference sequence). CDR3 amino acids: CASSINGQTNYGYTF. DNA for the CDR3: TGTGCCAGTAGTATAAACGGACAGACAAACTATGGCTACACCTTC.

The chain has TRBV19 and TRBJ1-4; D gene unclear. This CDR3 spans 13 amino acids. Per the germline V gene, CDR1 is LNHDA and CDR2 is SQIVND (reference sequence). Between the trimmed V and J ends, which lost 4 bases and 8 bases, there was a span of 11 bases. The CDR3, as DNA: TGTGCCAGTAGTAGAGGGTTTTGGGAAAAACTGTTTTTT. It encodes CASSRGFWEKLFF.

The chain joins TRBV3-1 (or the pseudogene TRBV3-2) to TRBJ2-5, with 8 bases identical to TRBD2. The CDR3 is made up of 17 amino acids. CDR1 is LGHDT and CDR2 is YNNKEL in the germline V gene (reference sequence). Losses at the gene ends were 0 bases for V and 2 bases for J; bases not matched to a gene: 8. This chain's CDR3 is CASSQDGTSGLQETQYF. The CDR3 nucleotides read TGTGCCAGCAGCCAAGATGGAACTAGCGGCCTGCAAGAGACCCAGTACTTC.

CDR3 nucleotide sequence: TGTGCCACCAGTGACCCAAAGCGGGGGTATCGAGAGACCCAGTACTTC. It yields the protein CATSDPKRGYRETQYF. V is TRBV24-1 and J is TRBJ2-5; 8 nucleotides line up with TRBD2. The CDR3 consists of 16 residues. CDR1 KGHDR and CDR2 SFDVKD come from the germline V gene. V was pared by 4 bases and J by 4 bases, with 10 bases of the junction left unmatched.

The chain couples TRBV5-1 to TRBJ2-2, with D unresolved. V dropped 4 bases and J dropped 0 bases, with 13 bases sitting between them. Germline CDR1 and CDR2: SGHRS and YFSETQ. The CDR3 consists of 16 residues. CDR3 DNA sequence: TGCGCCAGCAGCGATCCCGGTTTCGCGAACACCGGGGAGCTGTTTTTT. Translated, it gives CASSDPGFANTGELFF.